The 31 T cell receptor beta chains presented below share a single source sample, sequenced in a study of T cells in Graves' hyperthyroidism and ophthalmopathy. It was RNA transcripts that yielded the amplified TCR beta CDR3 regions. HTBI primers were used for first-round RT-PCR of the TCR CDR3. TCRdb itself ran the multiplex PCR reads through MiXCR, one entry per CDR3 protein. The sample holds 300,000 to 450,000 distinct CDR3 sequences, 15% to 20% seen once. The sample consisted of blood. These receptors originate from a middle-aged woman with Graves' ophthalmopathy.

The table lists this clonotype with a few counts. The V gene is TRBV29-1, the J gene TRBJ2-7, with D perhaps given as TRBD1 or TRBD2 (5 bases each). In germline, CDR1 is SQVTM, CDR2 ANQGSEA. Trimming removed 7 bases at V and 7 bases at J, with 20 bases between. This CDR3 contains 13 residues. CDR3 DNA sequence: TGCAGCGCCATTCACCGGGACCCCCAAGAGCAGTACTTC. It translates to CSAIHRDPQEQYF.

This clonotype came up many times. The DNA of the CDR3 is TGTGCCAGCAGTGCAGGACAGGGGGACGCTGAAGCTTTCTTT. Translating it yields CASSAGQGDAEAFF. The gene calls are TRBV6-4 and TRBJ1-1; TRBD1 agrees at 10 bases. V shed 4 bases and J 6 bases; nucleotides not matched to a gene: 5. CDR1 is MRHNA and CDR2 is SNTAGT in the germline V gene. There are 14 residues in the CDR3.

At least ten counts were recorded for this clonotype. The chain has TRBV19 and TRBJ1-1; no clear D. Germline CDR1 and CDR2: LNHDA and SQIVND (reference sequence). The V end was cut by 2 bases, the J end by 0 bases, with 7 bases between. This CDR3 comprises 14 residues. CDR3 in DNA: TGTGCCAGTAGTATAAGAGCGATGAACACTGAAGCTTTCTTT. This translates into CASSIRAMNTEAFF.

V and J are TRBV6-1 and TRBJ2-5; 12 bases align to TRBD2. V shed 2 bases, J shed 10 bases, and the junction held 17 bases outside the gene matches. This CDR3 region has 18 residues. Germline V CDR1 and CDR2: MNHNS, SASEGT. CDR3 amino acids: CASSEFQLAGGLRGHQYF. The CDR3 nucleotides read TGTGCCAGCAGTGAATTCCAACTAGCGGGAGGCCTCCGTGGACACCAGTACTTC.

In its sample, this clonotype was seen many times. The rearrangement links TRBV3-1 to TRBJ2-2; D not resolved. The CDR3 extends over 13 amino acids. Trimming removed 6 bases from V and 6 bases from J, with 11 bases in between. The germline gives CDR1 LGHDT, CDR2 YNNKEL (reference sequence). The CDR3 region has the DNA TGTGCCAGCAGGGAAGGCCGTGCCGGGGAGCTGTTTTTT. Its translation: CASREGRAGELFF.

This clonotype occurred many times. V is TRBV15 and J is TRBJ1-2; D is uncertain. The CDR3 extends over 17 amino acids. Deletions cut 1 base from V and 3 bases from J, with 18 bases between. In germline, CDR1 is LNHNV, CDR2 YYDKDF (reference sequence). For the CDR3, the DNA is TGTGCCACCAGCAGAGTTACCGTCCGGACCGGGGACTATGGCTACACCTTC. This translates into CATSRVTVRTGDYGYTF.

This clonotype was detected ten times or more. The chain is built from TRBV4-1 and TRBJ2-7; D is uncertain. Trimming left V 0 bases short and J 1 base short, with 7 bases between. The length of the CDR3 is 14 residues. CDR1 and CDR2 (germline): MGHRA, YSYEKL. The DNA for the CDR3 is TGCGCCAGCAGCCAAGACCCAGATTCCTACGAGCAGTACTTC. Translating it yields CASSQDPDSYEQYF.

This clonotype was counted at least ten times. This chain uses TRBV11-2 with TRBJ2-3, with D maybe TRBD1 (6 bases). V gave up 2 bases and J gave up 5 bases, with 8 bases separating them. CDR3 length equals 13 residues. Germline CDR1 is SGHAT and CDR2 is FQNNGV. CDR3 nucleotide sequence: TGTGCCAGCAGCTTATTAGGGGGAGATACGCAGTATTTT. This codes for CASSLLGGDTQYF.

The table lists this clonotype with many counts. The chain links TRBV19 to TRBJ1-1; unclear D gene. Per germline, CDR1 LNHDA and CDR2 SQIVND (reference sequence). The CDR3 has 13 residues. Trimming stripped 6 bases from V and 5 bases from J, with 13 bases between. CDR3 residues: CASSRTGTTEAFF. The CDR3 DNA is TGTGCCAGTAGCCGAACTGGTACGACTGAAGCTTTCTTT.

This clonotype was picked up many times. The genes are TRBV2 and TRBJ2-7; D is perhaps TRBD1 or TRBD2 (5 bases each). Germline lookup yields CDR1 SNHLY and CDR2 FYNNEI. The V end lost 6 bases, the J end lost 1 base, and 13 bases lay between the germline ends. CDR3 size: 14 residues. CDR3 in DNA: TGTGCCAGCAGGACGGGACGGCGATCCTACGAGCAGTACTTC. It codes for CASRTGRRSYEQYF.

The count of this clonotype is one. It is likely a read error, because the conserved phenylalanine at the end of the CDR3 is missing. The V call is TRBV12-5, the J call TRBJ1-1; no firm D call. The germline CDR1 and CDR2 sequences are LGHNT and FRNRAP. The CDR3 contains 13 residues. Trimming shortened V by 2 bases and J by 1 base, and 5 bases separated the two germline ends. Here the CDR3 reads CASGLMENTEAFL. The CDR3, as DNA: TGTGCTAGTGGTTTGATGGAGAACACTGAAGCTTTCCTT.

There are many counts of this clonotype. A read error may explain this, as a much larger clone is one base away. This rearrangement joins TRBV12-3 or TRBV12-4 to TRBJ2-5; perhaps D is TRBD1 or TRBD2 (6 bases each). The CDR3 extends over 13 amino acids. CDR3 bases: TGTGCCAGCAACCGGGGGCGAGGAGAGACCCAGCACTTC. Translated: CASNRGRGETQHF.

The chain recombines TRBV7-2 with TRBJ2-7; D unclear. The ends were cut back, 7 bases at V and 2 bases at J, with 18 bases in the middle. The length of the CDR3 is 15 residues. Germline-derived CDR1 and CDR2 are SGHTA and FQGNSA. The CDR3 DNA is TGTGCCAGCACGACTTTTGGGCTAGAGGCCTACGAGCAGTACTTC. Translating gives CASTTFGLEAYEQYF.

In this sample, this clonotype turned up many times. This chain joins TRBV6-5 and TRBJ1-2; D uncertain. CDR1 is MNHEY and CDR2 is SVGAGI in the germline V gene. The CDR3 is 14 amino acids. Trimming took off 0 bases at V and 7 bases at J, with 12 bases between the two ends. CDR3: CASSYSIGGSGYTF. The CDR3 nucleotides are TGTGCCAGCAGTTACTCCATAGGCGGGTCTGGCTACACCTTC.

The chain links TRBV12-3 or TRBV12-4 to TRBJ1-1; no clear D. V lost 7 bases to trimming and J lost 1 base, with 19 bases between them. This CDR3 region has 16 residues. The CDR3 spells CASTQSRRARNTEAFF. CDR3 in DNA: TGTGCCAGCACCCAATCGAGGAGGGCGAGGAACACTGAAGCTTTCTTT.

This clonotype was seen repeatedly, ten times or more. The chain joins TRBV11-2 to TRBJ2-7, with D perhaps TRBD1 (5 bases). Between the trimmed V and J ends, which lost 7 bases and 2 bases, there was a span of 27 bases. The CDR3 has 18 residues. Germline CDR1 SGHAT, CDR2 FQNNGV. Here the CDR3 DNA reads TGTGCCAGCACCAAAGATGGGGCACCCAAAACACCAACCTACGAGCAGTACTTC. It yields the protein CASTKDGAPKTPTYEQYF.

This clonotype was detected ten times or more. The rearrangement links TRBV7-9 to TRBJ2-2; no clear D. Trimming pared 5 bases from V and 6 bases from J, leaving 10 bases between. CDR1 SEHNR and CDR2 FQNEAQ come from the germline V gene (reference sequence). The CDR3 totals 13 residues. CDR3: CASSQPGPGELFF. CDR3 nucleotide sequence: TGTGCCAGCAGCCAACCCGGCCCCGGGGAGCTGTTTTTT. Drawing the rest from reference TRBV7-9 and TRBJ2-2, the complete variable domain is DTGVSQNPRHKITKRGQNVTFRCDPISEHNRLYWYRQTLGQGPEFLTYFQNEAQLEKSRLLSDRFSAERPKGSFSTLEIQRTEQGDSAMYLCASSQPGPGELFFGEGSRLTVL.

The CDR3 DNA is TGTGCCAGCGGCCGCGGACAGAGTAATGAGCAGTTCTTC. It codes for CASGRGQSNEQFF. This chain links TRBV12-3 or TRBV12-4 with TRBJ2-1; D possibly corresponds to TRBD1 (6 bases). Trimming took off 8 bases at V and 7 bases at J, with 15 bases between the two ends. The CDR3 consists of 13 residues.

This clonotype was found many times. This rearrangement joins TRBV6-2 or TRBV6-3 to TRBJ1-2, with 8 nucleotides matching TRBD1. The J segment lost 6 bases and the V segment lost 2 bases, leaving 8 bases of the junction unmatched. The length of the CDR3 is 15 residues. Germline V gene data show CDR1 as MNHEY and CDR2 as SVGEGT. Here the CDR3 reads CASSYDRGYVHGYTF. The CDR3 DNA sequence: TGTGCCAGCAGTTACGACAGGGGATATGTCCATGGCTACACCTTC.

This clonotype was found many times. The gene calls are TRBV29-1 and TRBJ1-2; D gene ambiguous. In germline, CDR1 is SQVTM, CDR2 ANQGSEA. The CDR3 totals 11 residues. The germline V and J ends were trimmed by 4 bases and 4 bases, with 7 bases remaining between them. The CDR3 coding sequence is TGCAGCGTTGGACTTTCCTATGGCTACACCTTC. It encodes CSVGLSYGYTF. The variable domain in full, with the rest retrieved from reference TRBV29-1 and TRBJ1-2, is SAVISQKPSRDICQRGTSLTIQCQVDSQVTMMFWYRQQPGQSLTLIATANQGSEATYESGFVIDKFPISRPNLTFSTLTVSNMSPEDSSIYLCSVGLSYGYTFGSGTRLTVV.

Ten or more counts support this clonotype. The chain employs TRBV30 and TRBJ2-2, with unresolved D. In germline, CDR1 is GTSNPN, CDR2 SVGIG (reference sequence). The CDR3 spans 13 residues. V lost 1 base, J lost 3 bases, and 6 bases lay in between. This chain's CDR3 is CAWSGSYTGELFF. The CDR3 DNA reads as TGTGCCTGGAGTGGCAGCTACACCGGGGAGCTGTTTTTT.

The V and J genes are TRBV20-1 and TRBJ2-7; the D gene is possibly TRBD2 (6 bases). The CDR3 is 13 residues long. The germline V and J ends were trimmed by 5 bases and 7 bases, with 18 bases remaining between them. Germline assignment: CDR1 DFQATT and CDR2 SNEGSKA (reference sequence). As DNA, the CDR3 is TGCAGTGCTCACTTACTGTCGGCGGGGGAGCAGTACTTC. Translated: CSAHLLSAGEQYF.

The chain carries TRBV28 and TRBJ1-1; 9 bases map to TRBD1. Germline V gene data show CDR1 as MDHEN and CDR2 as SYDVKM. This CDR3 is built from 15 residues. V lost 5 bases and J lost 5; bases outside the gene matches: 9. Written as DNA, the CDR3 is TGTGCCAGCAGTGCGTACAGGGGGCGCAGGACTGAAGCTTTCTTT. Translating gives CASSAYRGRRTEAFF.

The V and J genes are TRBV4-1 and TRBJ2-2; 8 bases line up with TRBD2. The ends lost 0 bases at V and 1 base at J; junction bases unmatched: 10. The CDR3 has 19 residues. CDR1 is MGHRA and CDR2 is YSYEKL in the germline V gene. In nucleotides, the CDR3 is TGCGCCAGCAGCCAAGATCCTATTCAGCGGGAGTGGAACACCGGGGAGCTGTTTTTT. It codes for CASSQDPIQREWNTGELFF.

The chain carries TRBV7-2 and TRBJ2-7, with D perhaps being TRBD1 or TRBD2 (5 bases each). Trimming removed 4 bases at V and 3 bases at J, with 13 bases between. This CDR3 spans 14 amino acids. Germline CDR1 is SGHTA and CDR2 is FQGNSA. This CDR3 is CASSYRDGVYEQYF. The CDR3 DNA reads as TGTGCCAGCAGCTATAGGGACGGGGTCTACGAGCAGTACTTC. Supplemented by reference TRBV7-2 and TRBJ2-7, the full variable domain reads GAGVSQSPSNKVTEKGKDVELRCDPISGHTALYWYRQSLGQGLEFLIYFQGNSAPDKSGLPSDRFSAERTGGSVSTLTIQRTQQEDSAVYLCASSYRDGVYEQYFGPGTRLTVT.

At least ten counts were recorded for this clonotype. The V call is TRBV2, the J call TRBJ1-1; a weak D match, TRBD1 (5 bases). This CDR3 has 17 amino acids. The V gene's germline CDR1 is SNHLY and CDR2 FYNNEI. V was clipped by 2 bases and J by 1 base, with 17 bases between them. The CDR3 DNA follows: TGTGCCAGCAGTGAAAACCTGGGGGGAGCCCCGAACACTGAAGCTTTCTTT. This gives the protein CASSENLGGAPNTEAFF.

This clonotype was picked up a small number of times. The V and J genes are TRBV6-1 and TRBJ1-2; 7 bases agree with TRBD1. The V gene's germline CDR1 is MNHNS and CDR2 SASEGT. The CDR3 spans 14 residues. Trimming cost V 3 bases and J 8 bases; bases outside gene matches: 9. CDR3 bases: TGTGCCAGCAGTGATTGGGGGACAGCTGGGGGCTACACCTTC. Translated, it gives CASSDWGTAGGYTF.

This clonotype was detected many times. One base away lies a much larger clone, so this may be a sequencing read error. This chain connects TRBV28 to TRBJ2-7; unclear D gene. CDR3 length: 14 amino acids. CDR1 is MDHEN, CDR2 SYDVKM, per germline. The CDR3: CASSLPLSSYERYF. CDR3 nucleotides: TGTGCCAGCAGTTTACCGTTGAGCTCCTACGAGCGGTACTTC.

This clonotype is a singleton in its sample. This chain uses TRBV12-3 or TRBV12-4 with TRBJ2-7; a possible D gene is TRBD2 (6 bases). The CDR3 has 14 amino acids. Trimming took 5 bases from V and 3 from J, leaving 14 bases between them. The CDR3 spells CASSPFGGSYEQYF. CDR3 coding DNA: TGTGCCAGCAGTCCCTTTGGGGGGAGCTACGAGCAGTACTTC.

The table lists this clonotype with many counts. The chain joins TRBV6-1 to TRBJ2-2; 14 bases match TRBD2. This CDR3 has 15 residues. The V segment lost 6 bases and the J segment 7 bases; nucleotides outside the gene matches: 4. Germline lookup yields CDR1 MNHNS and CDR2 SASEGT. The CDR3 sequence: CASRKGTSGSGELFF. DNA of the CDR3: TGTGCCAGCAGGAAAGGGACTAGCGGGAGCGGGGAGCTGTTTTTT.

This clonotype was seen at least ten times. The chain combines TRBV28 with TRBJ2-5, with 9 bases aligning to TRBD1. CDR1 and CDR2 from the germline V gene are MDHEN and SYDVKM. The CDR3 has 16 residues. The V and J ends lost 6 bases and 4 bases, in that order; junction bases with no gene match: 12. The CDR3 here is CASREGTGSLGETQYF. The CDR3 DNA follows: TGTGCCAGCAGGGAGGGGACAGGGAGTTTAGGAGAGACCCAGTACTTC. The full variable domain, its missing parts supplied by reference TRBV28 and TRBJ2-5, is DVKVTQSSRYLVKRTGEKVFLECVQDMDHENMFWYRQDPGLGLRLIYFSYDVKMKEKGDIPEGYSVSREKKERFSLILESASTNQTSMYLCASREGTGSLGETQYFGPGTRLLVL.